What follows are 17 T cell receptor beta chains derived from one specimen sequenced in a study of chemoradiotherapy in HPV16-positive cancers. This table comes from immunoSEQ multiplex PCR, and its TCRdb copy is limited to in-frame clones, with some not included. The sample contains 45,000 to 60,000 clones, roughly nine tenths of which appear only once. This specimen was blood, taken from a patient who underwent chemoradiotherapy. These receptors originate from a human donor with HPV-associated anogenital cancer.

This clone was recorded only once. The rearrangement joins TRBV30 to TRBJ1-2; 8 bases line up with TRBD1. Losses at the gene ends were 8 bases for V and 5 bases for J; bases not matched to a gene: 13. Germline lookup yields CDR1 GTSNPN and CDR2 SVGIG (reference sequence). The CDR3 covers 14 residues. The CDR3 is CARTLGQGYYGYTF. In nucleotides, the CDR3 is TGTGCCCGGACCTTAGGACAGGGATATTATGGCTACACCTTC.

The chain has TRBV7-9 and TRBJ1-5, with D uncertain. CDR3 size: 15 residues. CDR1 SEHNR and CDR2 FQNEAQ come from the germline V gene (reference sequence). Trimming shortened V by 1 base and J by 1 base, and 8 bases separated the two germline ends. The CDR3 is CASSLDGRSNQPQHF. The CDR3 region has the DNA TGTGCCAGCAGCTTAGACGGAAGGAGCAATCAGCCCCAGCATTTT.

This chain connects TRBV4-3 to TRBJ2-6; D gene ambiguous. Germline-derived CDR1 and CDR2 are LGHNA and YSLEER. This CDR3 has 15 residues. Trimming left V 0 bases short and J 3 bases short, with 6 bases between. CDR3 DNA sequence: TGCGCCAGCAGCCAAGAAGAGAGTGGGGCCAACGTCCTGACTTTC. This encodes CASSQEESGANVLTF.

The chain links TRBV14 to TRBJ2-7; D remains unclear. The germline gives CDR1 SGHDN, CDR2 FVKESK. CDR3 length: 12 amino acids. Trimming removed 4 bases at V and 12 bases at J, with 16 bases between. The CDR3 bases are TGTGCCAGCAGCCCCGGGCCAACGGTTCCGTACTTC. Its translation is CASSPGPTVPYF.

The genes are TRBV5-5 and TRBJ2-7, with D maybe TRBD2 (5 bases). This CDR3 is built from 14 residues. Per germline, CDR1 SGHKS and CDR2 YYEKEE (reference sequence). V lost 4 bases and J 0 bases, leaving 11 bases between the germline ends. CDR3: CASSVGLSSYEQYF. CDR3 nucleotide sequence: TGTGCCAGCAGCGTAGGACTGAGCTCCTACGAGCAGTACTTC.

This chain uses TRBV4-3 with TRBJ2-3, with a possible D match to TRBD2 (6 bases). With 4 bases removed from V and 7 bases from J, the gap between germline ends came to 12 bases. The CDR3 runs to 13 residues. Germline CDR1 LGHNA, CDR2 YSLEER. The CDR3 protein is CASSPGGTNTQYF. The CDR3 nucleotides are TGCGCCAGCAGCCCCGGGGGTACGAATACGCAGTATTTT.

This rearrangement joins TRBV19 to TRBJ1-1; no reliable D call. CDR3 size: 11 residues. V dropped 1 base and J dropped 5 bases, with 2 bases sitting between them. Germline CDR1 is LNHDA and CDR2 is SQIVND (reference sequence). The CDR3 nucleotides are TGTGCCAGTAGTATAGGTACTGAAGCTTTCTTT. Its protein product is CASSIGTEAFF.

The rearrangement uses TRBV7-9 and TRBJ2-5, with D perhaps matching TRBD2 (7 bases). There are 15 residues in the CDR3. With 5 bases removed from V and 3 bases from J, the gap between germline ends came to 16 bases. The germline gives CDR1 SEHNR, CDR2 FQNEAQ (reference sequence). The CDR3 sequence: CASSPHLGGEETQYF. CDR3 nucleotide sequence: TGTGCCAGCAGCCCACACCTAGGGGGGGAAGAGACCCAGTACTTC.

Only one count was recorded for this clone. V is TRBV2 and J is TRBJ2-7; 10 bases are a match to TRBD1. Looked up from germline, CDR1 is SNHLY and CDR2 is FYNNEI. The CDR3 contains 14 residues. Trimming took 8 bases from V and 2 from J; bases not matched to a gene: 6. The CDR3 sequence: CASLRDRGTYEQYF. CDR3 DNA sequence: TGTGCCAGCCTACGGGACAGGGGCACCTACGAGCAGTACTTC.

V and J are TRBV27 and TRBJ1-5; D unresolved. There are 13 residues in the CDR3. CDR1 and CDR2 (germline): MNHEY, SMNVEV (reference sequence). Trimming removed 4 bases at V and 4 bases at J, with 8 bases between. For the CDR3, the DNA is TGTGCCAGCAGTTACGGGGTGAATCAGCCCCAGCATTTT. This encodes CASSYGVNQPQHF.

The CDR3 bases are TGTGCCAGCAGCCCTACACTAAACACCGGGGAGCTGTTTTTT. This gives the protein CASSPTLNTGELFF. This chain links TRBV7-2 with TRBJ2-2; D unclear. V lost 5 bases to trimming and J lost 2 bases, with 9 bases between them. This CDR3 has 14 residues. Germline CDR1 and CDR2: SGHTA and FQGNSA.

This sequence joins TRBV4-1 and TRBJ2-7; D call uncertain. CDR1 and CDR2 from the germline V gene are MGHRA and YSYEKL. V lost 6 bases to trimming and J lost 2 bases, with 11 bases between them. The CDR3 totals 13 residues. CDR3 residues: CASSLGLTYEQYF. CDR3 DNA sequence: TGCGCCAGCAGTCTTGGCTTAACCTACGAGCAGTACTTC.

This clone was seen once. This CDR3 is CASSRRTGADDYTF. As DNA, the CDR3 is TGTGCCAGCTCACGTAGGACAGGGGCGGATGACTACACCTTC. The rearrangement uses TRBV18 and TRBJ1-2; the match to TRBD1 covers 9 bases. The length of the CDR3 is 14 residues. V gave up 4 bases and J gave up 10 bases; unmatched junction bases: 10. Germline assignment: CDR1 KGHSH and CDR2 LQKENI.

The chain couples TRBV10-3 to TRBJ2-3; D uncertain. This CDR3 has 13 residues. Germline CDR1 reads ENHRY; CDR2 reads SYGVKD. V was pared by 3 bases and J by 3 bases, with 7 bases between. The CDR3 DNA reads TGTGCCATCAGTGAACTGTATACAGATACGCAGTATTTT. Its translation is CAISELYTDTQYF.

The chain uses TRBV7-8 and TRBJ2-3, with D possibly matching TRBD1 (5 bases). CDR1 is SGHVS, CDR2 FQNEAQ, per germline. V was cut by 4 bases and J by 0 bases, with 8 bases left in between. The CDR3 has 14 amino acids. The CDR3 loop reads CASSYRQSTDTQYF. As DNA, the CDR3 is TGTGCCAGCAGCTATAGACAGAGCACAGATACGCAGTATTTT. Supplemented by reference TRBV7-8 and TRBJ2-3, the full variable domain reads GAGVSQSPRYKVAKRGQDVALRCDPISGHVSLFWYQQALGQGPEFLTYFQNEAQLDKSGLPSDRFFAERPEGSVSTLKIQRTQQEDSAVYLCASSYRQSTDTQYFGPGTRLTVL.

This chain joins TRBV7-9 and TRBJ1-2; D gene unclear. From germline, CDR1 is SEHNR and CDR2 FQNEAQ (reference sequence). The CDR3 spans 13 residues. V lost 3 bases to trimming and J lost 2 bases, with 7 bases between them. CDR3: CASSFLGNYGYTF. The CDR3 nucleotides read TGTGCCAGCAGCTTTCTGGGAAACTATGGCTACACCTTC.

The chain carries TRBV19 and TRBJ1-2; D gene unclear. This CDR3 spans 12 amino acids. Germline lookup yields CDR1 LNHDA and CDR2 SQIVND (reference sequence). V lost 3 bases and J lost 4, with 6 bases in between. CDR3 residues: CASSIAAYGYTF. The DNA of the CDR3 is TGTGCCAGTAGTATCGCGGCCTATGGCTACACCTTC.